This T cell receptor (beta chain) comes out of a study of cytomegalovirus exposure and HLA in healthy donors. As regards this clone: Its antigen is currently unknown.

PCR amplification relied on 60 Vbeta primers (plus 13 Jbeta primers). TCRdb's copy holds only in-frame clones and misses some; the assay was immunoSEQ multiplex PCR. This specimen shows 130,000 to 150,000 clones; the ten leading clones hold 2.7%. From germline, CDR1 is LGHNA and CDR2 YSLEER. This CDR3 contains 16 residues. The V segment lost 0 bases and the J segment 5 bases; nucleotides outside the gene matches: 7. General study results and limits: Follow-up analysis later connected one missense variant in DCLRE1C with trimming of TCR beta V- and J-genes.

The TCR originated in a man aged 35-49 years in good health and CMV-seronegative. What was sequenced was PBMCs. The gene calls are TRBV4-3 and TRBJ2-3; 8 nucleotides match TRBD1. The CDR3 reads CASSQDAQGAGDTQYF. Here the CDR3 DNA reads TGCGCCAGCAGCCAAGATGCCCAGGGGGCGGGAGATACGCAGTATTTT.